The 12 T cell receptor beta chains listed next were all sequenced from one sample in a study of hypomethylating agent response in myelodysplastic syndrome. The table came from immunoSEQ multiplex PCR; TCRdb's copy has only in-frame clones and leaves some out. The table records about 6,000 clones, around 78% of them present only once. This material consisted of bone marrow, taken before or after starting hypomethylating agent treatment for myelodysplastic syndrome (not recorded which). Receptors were obtained from a human donor with myelodysplastic syndrome.

The chain recombines TRBV6-5 with TRBJ1-2, with 10 bases fitting TRBD1. Trimming took 6 bases from V and 7 from J; bases not matched to a gene: 11. There are 15 residues in the CDR3. The germline CDR1 and CDR2 sequences are MNHEY and SVGAGI. CDR3 sequence reads: CASSWDRGLAGGYTF. The CDR3 DNA reads as TGTGCCAGCAGCTGGGACAGGGGTTTAGCGGGTGGCTACACCTTC.

This sequence joins TRBV30 and TRBJ1-3, with TRBD1 matching 9 bases. V was clipped by 5 bases and J by 2 bases; unmatched bases: 7. Germline V gene data show CDR1 as GTSNPN and CDR2 as SVGIG (reference sequence). The CDR3 loop spans 15 amino acids. As DNA, the CDR3 is TGTGCCTGGGCCGTGGGGGACAGGGCTGGAAACACCATATATTTT. Its protein product is CAWAVGDRAGNTIYF.

J is TRBJ2-5 and V is TRBV7-2; tentatively, D is TRBD1 or TRBD2 (5 bases each). The end of the DNA aligns better with TRBJ2-7, so the J call may be wrong. Germline V gene lookup returns CDR1 SGHTA and CDR2 FQGNSA. This CDR3 comprises 13 residues. The CDR3 bases are TGTGCCAGCAGCTTAGAGAGGGGTCGCGAGCAGTACTTC. Amino acids: CASSLERGREQYF.

This clone was picked up one time. This chain uses TRBV6-6 with TRBJ2-5; D is unresolved. CDR3 length: 15 amino acids. The V and J ends lost 0 bases and 2 bases respectively, with 10 bases between them. The germline CDR1 and CDR2 sequences are MNHNY and SVGAGI (reference sequence). The CDR3 region is CASSYSLLEQETQYF. CDR3 nucleotides: TGTGCCAGCAGTTACTCCCTCCTAGAACAAGAGACCCAGTACTTC.

The V and J genes are TRBV6-5 and TRBJ1-2; D unclear. From germline, CDR1 is MNHEY and CDR2 SVGAGI. The CDR3 covers 12 residues. V shed 2 bases and J shed 7 bases, with 8 bases lying between them. The CDR3 sequence is CASSYVGSGYTF. The CDR3 nucleotides read TGTGCCAGCAGTTACGTGGGGAGTGGCTACACCTTC.

V gene TRBV6-6 combines with J gene TRBJ1-1, with unresolved D. The V end was cut by 2 bases, the J end by 4 bases, with 5 bases between. The CDR3 runs to 12 residues. Germline V gene data show CDR1 as MNHNY and CDR2 as SVGAGI (reference sequence). CDR3 sequence (DNA): TGTGCCAGCAGTTACCTGGGCACTGAAGCTTTCTTT. The encoded protein is CASSYLGTEAFF.

Regarding this clone: The junction shows a germline mismatch at one end, possibly a read error. The rearrangement uses TRBV7-2 and TRBJ1-3, with D unresolved. The length of the CDR3 is 15 residues. Germline assignment: CDR1 SGHTA and CDR2 FQGNSA. Here the CDR3 reads CASSFKASSGNTTYF. The DNA of the CDR3 is TGTGCCAGCAGCTTTAAAGCGAGCTCTGGAAACACCACATATTTT.

Only one count was recorded for this clone. This chain uses TRBV18 with TRBJ2-1; a weak D match, TRBD2 (6 bases). In germline, CDR1 is KGHSH, CDR2 LQKENI. V lost 5 bases, J lost 4 bases, and 27 bases lay in between. The CDR3 is made up of 19 amino acids. CDR3 DNA sequence: TGTGCCAGCTCATTACGCCGGGACTCCGAACTTGGCGGTTACAATGAGCAGTTCTTC. It is translated as CASSLRRDSELGGYNEQFF.

This clone came up once. V usage is TRBV5-1 and J usage is TRBJ2-5, with 8 positions matching TRBD1. The closer fit of TRBJ2-7 to the DNA end suggests the J call may be wrong. Germline V gives CDR1 SGHRS, CDR2 YFSETQ. The CDR3 runs 15 residues. The CDR3 here is CASSLVQGGFYEQYF. CDR3 in DNA: TGCGCCAGCAGCTTGGTACAGGGGGGATTTTACGAGCAGTACTTC.

In DNA form, the CDR3 reads TGTGCCAGCAGTGAAGGCCCCATGAGATCTAGCGGTACGCAGTATTTT. Residues: CASSEGPMRSSGTQYF. This chain links TRBV2 with TRBJ2-3; 7 bases line up with TRBD2. The length of the CDR3 is 16 residues. Per the germline V gene, CDR1 is SNHLY and CDR2 is FYNNEI. After removal of 1 base from V and 8 bases from J, the junction contained 12 bases not matched to a gene.

The J gene is TRBJ1-3, the V gene TRBV5-6; 10 positions agree with TRBD1. The V gene's germline CDR1 is SGHDT and CDR2 YYEEEE. V dropped 3 bases and J dropped 2; count of bases not matched to a gene: 2. The CDR3 covers 15 residues. This chain's CDR3 is CASSWDRGPGNTIYF. The CDR3 DNA sequence: TGTGCCAGCAGCTGGGACAGGGGTCCTGGAAACACCATATATTTT.

The J gene is TRBJ1-1, the V gene TRBV7-2; D ambiguous. Germline CDR1 reads SGHTA; CDR2 reads FQGNSA. Trimming removed 5 bases from V and 1 base from J, with 11 bases in between. The CDR3 covers 14 residues. The CDR3 loop reads CASSQTEKNTEAFF. Here the CDR3 DNA reads TGTGCCAGCAGCCAAACAGAAAAGAACACTGAAGCTTTCTTT.